This entry concerns a single T cell receptor beta chain. Its antigen is not known. This specimen includes other DNA sequences encoding the same CDR3. The data belong to a study of cytomegalovirus exposure and HLA in healthy donors. Study-level results: Specificity of a few CMV-associated chains for CMV antigens was verified in vitro. In a later analysis, DRB1 alleles had the most associated TCRs; HLA-C alleles the fewest.

Use of 60 Vbeta and 13 Jbeta primers characterized the PCR. The protocol was immunoSEQ multiplex PCR, while the TCRdb copy is restricted to in-frame clones and leaves out a portion. This sample has fewer than 250,000 clones, with almost 75% found just once. The CDR3 totals 16 residues. The germline gives CDR1 SGHRS, CDR2 YFSETQ. Trimming took off 4 bases at V and 4 bases at J, with 18 bases between the two ends. V gene TRBV5-1 combines with J gene TRBJ2-1; perhaps TRBD2 as D (7 bases). Sequencing used PBMCs. The source is a woman in her twenties or thirties in good health and CMV-seropositive. The CDR3 coding sequence is TGCGCCAGCAGCCTATCGGAGGGGGGGGGATACAATGAGCAGTTCTTC. Its protein is CASSLSEGGGYNEQFF.